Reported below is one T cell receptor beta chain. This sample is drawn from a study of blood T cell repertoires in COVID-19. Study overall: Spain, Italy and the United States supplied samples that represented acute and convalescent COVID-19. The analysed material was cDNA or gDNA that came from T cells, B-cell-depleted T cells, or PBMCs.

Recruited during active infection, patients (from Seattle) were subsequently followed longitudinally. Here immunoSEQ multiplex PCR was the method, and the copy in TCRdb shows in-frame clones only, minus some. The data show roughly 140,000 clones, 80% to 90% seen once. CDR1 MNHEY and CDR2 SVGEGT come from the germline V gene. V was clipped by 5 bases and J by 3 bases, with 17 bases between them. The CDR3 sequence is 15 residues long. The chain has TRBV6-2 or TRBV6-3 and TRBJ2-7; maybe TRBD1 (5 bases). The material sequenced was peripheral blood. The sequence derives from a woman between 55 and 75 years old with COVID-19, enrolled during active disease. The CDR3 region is CASSQIWGSNYEQYF. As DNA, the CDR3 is TGTGCCAGCAGTCAAATATGGGGCAGTAACTACGAGCAGTACTTC.